These 18 T cell receptor beta chains were all obtained from the same sample, sequenced in a study of shared clonotypes between healthy human individuals. Produced via immunoSEQ multiplex PCR; TCRdb's table is partial and in-frame only. This table holds about a million clones, around three quarters found once. Sequencing was done on a sample of memory CD4+ T cells from PBMCs. The subset: CD45RA-negative fraction. The receptors come from a man younger than 30 in good health. Some clones in this sample may be carry-over from other donors' samples.

The genes are TRBV7-9 and TRBJ2-3, with D unresolved. This CDR3 comprises 13 residues. Trimming took 5 bases from V and 10 from J, leaving 16 bases between them. Germline V CDR1 and CDR2: SEHNR, FQNEAQ (reference sequence). CDR3 DNA: TGTGCCAGCAGCCCCAACCGAGACTCCCCGCAGTATTTT. This translates into CASSPNRDSPQYF.

The genes are TRBV11-3 and TRBJ2-3; 7 positions match TRBD1. Trimming removed 8 bases from V and 0 bases from J; junction bases left unmatched: 2. CDR3 length: 13 residues. Germline V lookup: CDR1 SGHNT, CDR2 YENEEA. As DNA, the CDR3 is TGTGCCAGCCAGGGGGAAAGCACAGATACGCAGTATTTT. This sequence encodes CASQGESTDTQYF.

The chain is built from TRBV5-1 and TRBJ2-7, with D perhaps TRBD1 (6 bases). This CDR3 comprises 14 residues. From germline, CDR1 is SGHRS and CDR2 YFSETQ. Trimming took 4 bases from V and 3 from J, leaving 14 bases between them. CDR3 sequence reads: CASSGGGQNYEQYF. CDR3 nucleotide sequence: TGCGCCAGCAGCGGCGGCGGACAGAACTACGAGCAGTACTTC.

The chain employs TRBV7-2 and TRBJ2-7; 8 bases are a match to TRBD1. J was trimmed by 5 bases and V by 5 bases; bases with no gene match: 8. CDR3 length: 14 residues. CDR1 and CDR2 from the germline V gene are SGHTA and FQGNSA. CDR3 bases: TGTGCCAGCAGCCGACAGGGGAAGTGGGACGAGCAGTACTTC. Translation gives CASSRQGKWDEQYF.

The J gene is TRBJ2-4, the V gene TRBV5-1; 12 nucleotides match TRBD1. Germline loops: CDR1 SGHRS, CDR2 YFSETQ. Unmatched junction bases numbered 9, after V lost 0 bases and J lost 8 bases. CDR3 length: 17 residues. The CDR3 coding sequence is TGCGCCAGCAGCTTGGAGCCGGGACAGGGGGCAGGAGACATTCAGTACTTC. Encoded protein: CASSLEPGQGAGDIQYF.

Comment on this clone: Other nucleotide sequences in the sample specify the same CDR3. This chain uses TRBV4-1 with TRBJ2-3, with TRBD2 matching 7 bases. J lost 2 bases, V lost 1 base, and 6 bases had no gene match. Looked up from germline, CDR1 is MGHRA and CDR2 is YSYEKL. The CDR3 contains 16 residues. CDR3 DNA sequence: TGCGCCAGCAGCCAAGGGTCGGGACTAAACACAGATACGCAGTATTTT. This codes for CASSQGSGLNTDTQYF.

As DNA, the CDR3 is TGTGCCAGCCGGGCCTCCGGGCAGCCATACGAGCAGTACTTC. Encoded protein: CASRASGQPYEQYF. V is TRBV6-7 and J is TRBJ2-7; no definite D call. TRBV6-7 has ORF status, its function being uncertain. Trimming cost V 8 bases and J 4 bases, with 18 bases left between them. The CDR3 has 14 amino acids.

J is TRBJ2-7 and V is TRBV6-1; possibly TRBD2 for D (6 bases). V lost 2 bases, J lost 12 bases, and 14 bases lay in between. Germline CDR1 reads MNHNS; CDR2 reads SASEGT. There are 12 residues in the CDR3. The CDR3 nucleotides are TGTGCCAGCAGTGAACTTTCTAGCGTTCCGTACTTC. It yields the protein CASSELSSVPYF.

This chain connects TRBV5-1 to TRBJ2-2, with D possibly being TRBD1 (5 bases). CDR3 length: 16 residues. Trimming took off 6 bases at V and 6 bases at J, with 21 bases between the two ends. Germline V CDR1 and CDR2: SGHRS, YFSETQ. The CDR3 loop reads CASTFLGASWAGELFF. The CDR3 nucleotides read TGCGCCAGCACCTTTCTAGGGGCCTCTTGGGCCGGGGAGCTGTTTTTT.

The chain joins TRBV13 to TRBJ2-5, with 10 bases identical to TRBD2. The CDR3 has 19 amino acids. Trimming cost V 5 bases and J 5 bases; bases outside gene matches: 20. Germline V gene data show CDR1 as PRHDT and CDR2 as FYEKMQ (reference sequence). The CDR3 nucleotides read TGTGCCAGCAGCACTCCTCCAGGGCTAGCGGGAGCAGACGGGGAGACCCAGTACTTC. Protein: CASSTPPGLAGADGETQYF.

The gene calls are TRBV9 and TRBJ2-2; TRBD1 is a possible D gene (6 bases). CDR3 size: 15 residues. Germline values: CDR1 SGDLS, CDR2 YYNGEE. Trimming left V 5 bases short and J 3 bases short, with 14 bases between. This CDR3 is CASSKGQAHTGELFF. The CDR3 DNA reads TGTGCCAGCAGTAAGGGACAAGCGCACACCGGGGAGCTGTTTTTT.

This rearrangement joins TRBV7-9 to TRBJ2-6; maybe TRBD2 (6 bases). The CDR3 is 18 amino acids. The V and J ends lost 11 bases and 4 bases respectively, with 27 bases between them. CDR1 is SEHNR and CDR2 is FQNEAQ in the germline V gene (reference sequence). The CDR3 sequence: CAAGSRVAESPGANVLTF. The CDR3, as DNA: TGTGCCGCGGGGTCACGGGTTGCGGAGTCCCCCGGGGCCAACGTCCTGACTTTC.

This clone was seen a few times. The V call is TRBV30, the J call TRBJ1-4, with TRBD1 matching 7 bases. The CDR3 length is 15 residues. Germline CDR1 is GTSNPN and CDR2 is SVGIG (reference sequence). The V segment lost 5 bases and the J segment 0 bases; nucleotides outside the gene matches: 6. In nucleotides, the CDR3 is TGTGCCTGGGGTAGACAGGGAGCAACTAATGAAAAACTGTTTTTT. As protein: CAWGRQGATNEKLFF.

V is TRBV5-1 and J is TRBJ2-5; D possibly corresponds to TRBD1 (7 bases). V was trimmed by 1 base and J by 5 bases, leaving 15 bases between them. Germline V gives CDR1 SGHRS, CDR2 YFSETQ. This CDR3 comprises 15 residues. The CDR3 region is CASSLSAGGLETQYF. As DNA, the CDR3 is TGCGCCAGCAGCTTGTCCGCAGGGGGGTTGGAGACCCAGTACTTC.

The chain uses TRBV11-2 and TRBJ2-1; possible D gene TRBD2, 5 bases. The V end lost 4 bases, the J end lost 3 bases, and 13 bases lay between the germline ends. Germline loops: CDR1 SGHAT, CDR2 FQNNGV. The CDR3 contains 15 residues. This CDR3 is CASSYLGGGYNEQFF. As DNA, the CDR3 is TGTGCCAGCAGCTATCTAGGAGGCGGCTACAATGAGCAGTTCTTC.

The chain combines TRBV30 with TRBJ2-3; D is undetermined. V dropped 0 bases and J dropped 2 bases, with 9 bases sitting between them. Germline CDR1 reads GTSNPN; CDR2 reads SVGIG (reference sequence). The CDR3 runs to 14 residues. The CDR3 sequence: CAWSVDSTTDTQYF. The CDR3 DNA is TGTGCCTGGAGTGTAGACTCGACCACAGATACGCAGTATTTT. The full variable domain, its missing parts supplied by reference TRBV30 and TRBJ2-3, is SQTIHQWPATLVQPVGSPLSLECTVEGTSNPNLYWYRQAAGRGLQLLFYSVGIGQISSEVPQNLSASRPQDRQFILSSKKLLLSDSGFYLCAWSVDSTTDTQYFGPGTRLTVL.

V and J are TRBV28 and TRBJ1-3, with TRBD1 as a possible D gene (5 bases). The CDR3 consists of 14 residues. Per germline, CDR1 MDHEN and CDR2 SYDVKM. Trimming took off 6 bases at V and 4 bases at J, with 13 bases between the two ends. CDR3 region: CASSTTGIGNTIYF. The CDR3 DNA reads TGTGCCAGCAGCACAACAGGAATCGGAAACACCATATATTTT.

This chain uses TRBV27 with TRBJ2-7; TRBD1 or TRBD2 may be the D gene (5 bases each). V lost 2 bases to trimming and J lost 9 bases, with 14 bases between them. The CDR3 sequence is 13 residues long. CDR1 MNHEY and CDR2 SMNVEV come from the germline V gene (reference sequence). The CDR3 here is CASSLQGPFRQYF. For the CDR3, the DNA is TGTGCCAGCAGTTTACAGGGACCTTTCAGGCAGTACTTC.